The rows below give T cell receptor beta chains drawn from one sample of a study of shared clonotypes between healthy human individuals. Sequenced by immunoSEQ multiplex PCR; TCRdb stores in-frame clones only, minus some. The repertoire includes about 1,800,000 clones, 85% to 95% of them detected once, and more than 0.9% sits in the top ten. The specimen sequenced was naive CD8+ T cells sorted from blood. The receptors were gathered from a man aged 18 to 35 in good health. Both conserved end residues are part of each CDR3. Not all rows give a size; the values are once, few, many and, for expanded clones, a class.

TRBV27,-,CASSAVPLTEAFF
TRBV5-1,-,CASSLEGPDGYTF
TRBV9,-,CASSVGDPGTPLHF
TRBV27,-,CASSLQNLNTEAFF
TRBV5-6,-,CASSLAVTYNSNQPQHF
TRBV5-1,once,CASSIGTEDYQPQHF
TRBV10-1,-,CASRGDPEAFF
TRBV7-9,once,CASSPREGSNTDTQYF
TRBV29-1,-,CSVDLQDRSWNEQFF
TRBV25-1,-,CATSRTGANVLTF
TRBV7-2,-,CASSLDGEAFF
TRBV7-4,once,CASSPRTSGNHEQYF
TRBV28,-,CASSLPRDRRSNQPQHF
TRBV4-1,-,CASSQSDSTDTQYF
TRBV6-5,-,CASSYTWTDTQYF
TRBV27,-,CASSVQGRGTEAFF
TRBV9,-,CASSETGDLYGYTF
TRBV6-5,-,CASSSGASNYEQYF
TRBV5-1,once,CASSLGAGNNSPLHF
TRBV10-2,-,CASSGTGGLETQYF
TRBV2,-,CASSETGQGVDHEQYF
TRBV2,-,CASSGNTYQLYNEQFF
TRBV5-6,-,CASSLGREGYEQYF
TRBV6-5,-,CASSYSGSEAFF
TRBV4-1,-,CASREGLALGSSYNEQFF
TRBV7-2,-,CASSLSPTSGRVETQYF
TRBV27,-,CASSFLAGRPSEAFF
TRBV27,-,CASKPQGGQETQYF
TRBV11-2,once,CASSLGWRALDNEQFF
TRBV9,-,CASSARTGSEQYF
TRBV7-9,once,CASSHQTGVDTQYF
TRBV9,-,CASSGRLGQLNTEAFF
TRBV9,-,CAGTDRGYEQYF
TRBV7-2,-,CASSPTLSSYNEQFF
TRBV10-3,-,CAISGAGTFYEQYF
TRBV7-6,-,CASSPGITNTEAFF
TRBV4-1,once,CASSQVRTSGIRGNEQYF
TRBV9,-,CASSVSGIDNEQFF
TRBV28,-,CASRPGGGQPQHF